The rows below give T cell receptor beta chains drawn from one sample of a study of cytomegalovirus exposure and HLA in healthy donors. Sequencing used immunoSEQ multiplex PCR; TCRdb keeps in-frame clones, though not all of them. The sample yields 90,000 to 100,000 clones, 81% seen once. Sequenced material: PBMCs. The receptors were sampled from a middle-aged man in good health and CMV-seronegative. CDR3s include the opening cysteine and the closing phenylalanine or tryptophan. The order of the fields is clone size, D gene, V gene, J gene, CDR3 protein, CDR3 DNA. D genes are given only for firm matches. Not all rows give a size; the values are once, few, many and, for expanded clones, a class.

clone_size: -
d_call: TRBD2
v_call: TRBV7-6
j_call: TRBJ2-2
cdr3_aa: CASSFSLAGNTGELFF
cdr3_nt: TGTGCCAGCAGCTTTTCGCTAGCGGGGAACACCGGGGAGCTGTTTTTT

clone_size: -
d_call: -
v_call: TRBV2
j_call: TRBJ2-4
cdr3_aa: CASSERQGMDIQYF
cdr3_nt: TGTGCCAGCAGTGAACGCCAGGGAATGGACATTCAGTACTTC

clone_size: -
d_call: -
v_call: TRBV5-4
j_call: TRBJ1-5
cdr3_aa: CASSRAGGNQPQHF
cdr3_nt: TGTGCCAGCAGCAGGGCCGGGGGCAATCAGCCCCAGCATTTT

clone_size: few
d_call: -
v_call: TRBV29-1
j_call: TRBJ2-1
cdr3_aa: CSVDYEQFF
cdr3_nt: TGCAGCGTTGACTATGAGCAGTTCTTC

clone_size: -
d_call: -
v_call: TRBV7-2
j_call: TRBJ2-2
cdr3_aa: CASSLKRGSGELFF
cdr3_nt: TGTGCCAGCAGCCTCAAGAGAGGATCCGGGGAGCTGTTTTTT

clone_size: -
d_call: TRBD1
v_call: TRBV28
j_call: TRBJ2-7
cdr3_aa: CASKVGQGGEQYF
cdr3_nt: TGTGCCAGCAAGGTGGGACAGGGCGGGGAGCAGTACTTC

clone_size: -
d_call: -
v_call: TRBV18
j_call: TRBJ1-4
cdr3_aa: CASSPGQKLNEKLFF
cdr3_nt: TGTGCCAGCTCACCAGGACAGAAGTTAAATGAAAAACTGTTTTTT

clone_size: -
d_call: -
v_call: TRBV2
j_call: TRBJ2-7
cdr3_aa: CASRDSFDEQYF
cdr3_nt: TGTGCCAGCAGGGACAGTTTCGACGAGCAGTACTTC

clone_size: -
d_call: -
v_call: TRBV20-1
j_call: TRBJ1-4
cdr3_aa: CSANRGDKLFF
cdr3_nt: TGCAGTGCTAACCGCGGTGACAAACTGTTTTTT

clone_size: few
d_call: TRBD2
v_call: TRBV7-8
j_call: TRBJ2-3
cdr3_aa: CASSLGGGGTNTQYF
cdr3_nt: TGTGCCAGCAGCTTAGGGGGCGGGGGGACGAATACGCAGTATTTT

clone_size: once
d_call: TRBD1
v_call: TRBV13
j_call: TRBJ1-5
cdr3_aa: CASSRGQGPNQPQHF
cdr3_nt: TGTGCCAGCAGCCGTGGACAGGGTCCAAATCAGCCCCAGCATTTT

clone_size: few
d_call: -
v_call: TRBV25-1
j_call: TRBJ1-1
cdr3_aa: CASSEISRTEAFF
cdr3_nt: TGTGCCAGCAGTGAAATTTCGCGGACTGAAGCTTTCTTT

clone_size: -
d_call: TRBD1
v_call: TRBV5-1
j_call: TRBJ1-2
cdr3_aa: CASSFLPGGYGYTF
cdr3_nt: TGCGCCAGCAGCTTTTTGCCAGGGGGCTATGGCTACACCTTC

clone_size: -
d_call: TRBD1
v_call: TRBV7-2
j_call: TRBJ1-2
cdr3_aa: CASSFVTGTNYGYTF
cdr3_nt: TGTGCCAGCAGCTTTGTGACAGGGACCAACTATGGCTACACCTTC

clone_size: -
d_call: -
v_call: TRBV7-9
j_call: TRBJ1-2
cdr3_aa: CASSLAAMDGYTF
cdr3_nt: TGTGCCAGCAGCTTAGCTGCTATGGATGGCTACACCTTC

clone_size: few
d_call: TRBD1
v_call: TRBV6-1
j_call: TRBJ1-5
cdr3_aa: CASTGDRVYGQPQHF
cdr3_nt: TGTGCCAGCACCGGGGACAGGGTTTATGGTCAGCCCCAGCATTTT

clone_size: -
d_call: -
v_call: TRBV27
j_call: TRBJ2-7
cdr3_aa: CASSLSGQGGYEQYF
cdr3_nt: TGTGCCAGCAGTTTATCTGGGCAGGGGGGCTACGAGCAGTACTTC

clone_size: -
d_call: -
v_call: TRBV28
j_call: TRBJ1-4
cdr3_aa: CATKGDEKLFF
cdr3_nt: TGTGCCACGAAGGGGGATGAAAAACTGTTTTTT

clone_size: few
d_call: -
v_call: TRBV6-1
j_call: TRBJ1-2
cdr3_aa: CASSGQSFLNYGYTF
cdr3_nt: TGTGCCAGCAGTGGACAGAGTTTCCTTAACTATGGCTACACCTTC

clone_size: -
d_call: TRBD2
v_call: TRBV7-3
j_call: TRBJ2-3
cdr3_aa: CASSQGTSGGVDTQYF
cdr3_nt: TGTGCCAGCAGCCAGGGGACTAGCGGGGGGGTAGATACGCAGTATTTT

clone_size: -
d_call: -
v_call: TRBV5-1
j_call: TRBJ2-7
cdr3_aa: CASSTTRPHLNEQYF
cdr3_nt: TGCGCCAGCAGCACGACAAGGCCCCACCTCAACGAGCAGTACTTC

clone_size: -
d_call: -
v_call: TRBV6-5
j_call: TRBJ2-7
cdr3_aa: CASSYSRPEHEQYF
cdr3_nt: TGTGCCAGCAGTTACTCGCGGCCCGAACACGAGCAGTACTTC

clone_size: -
d_call: -
v_call: TRBV5-1
j_call: TRBJ2-7
cdr3_aa: CASSLAPLDRNIYEQYF
cdr3_nt: TGCGCCAGCAGCTTGGCACCACTTGACAGAAACATCTACGAGCAGTACTTC

clone_size: -
d_call: TRBD1
v_call: TRBV6-1
j_call: TRBJ1-5
cdr3_aa: CASSEVRDRYRNQPQHF
cdr3_nt: TGTGCCAGCAGTGAAGTTAGGGACAGGTACCGCAATCAGCCCCAGCATTTT

clone_size: -
d_call: TRBD2
v_call: TRBV12-5
j_call: TRBJ2-7
cdr3_aa: CASGLPRLAGATGEQYF
cdr3_nt: TGTGCTAGTGGTTTGCCACGACTAGCGGGGGCCACGGGGGAGCAGTACTTC

clone_size: -
d_call: TRBD1
v_call: TRBV19
j_call: TRBJ2-7
cdr3_aa: CASSAGTEAYEQYF
cdr3_nt: TGTGCCAGTAGTGCAGGGACAGAGGCCTACGAGCAGTACTTC